The source of this T cell receptor beta chain is a study of T cell responses to AZD1222 COVID-19 vaccine. The study's findings and limits: A reported finding is that nearly half of spike-specific TCRs target unmutated variant regions. All repertoire sampling was performed exclusively after the peak T cell response. Clonal diversity may have been underestimated, and the donors were mostly white British, with more females than males. Across spike, vaccine-associated CD4 TCRs were found, dominant at 160-218 and 743-854.

Of note for this clone: The antigen is not known.

TCRdb's table, derived via immunoSEQ multiplex PCR, lists solely in-frame clones and lacks some. The sample has 90,000 to 150,000 clones; about 90% are singletons. This CDR3 comprises 14 residues. Trimming cost V 5 bases and J 7 bases, with 12 bases left between them. Per the germline V gene, CDR1 is SEHNR and CDR2 is FQNEAQ (reference sequence). This specimen consisted of peripheral blood, obtained on day 0 of AZD1222 vaccination. The sequence came from an adult in good health. The chain couples TRBV7-9 to TRBJ1-6; D might be TRBD1 (5 bases). The CDR3 nucleotides read TGTGCCAGCAGCCCCCAGGGTATGAATTCACCCCTCCACTTT. Amino acids: CASSPQGMNSPLHF. The variable domain in full, with the rest retrieved from reference TRBV7-9 and TRBJ1-6, is DTGVSQNPRHKITKRGQNVTFRCDPISEHNRLYWYRQTLGQGPEFLTYFQNEAQLEKSRLLSDRFSAERPKGSFSTLEIQRTEQGDSAMYLCASSPQGMNSPLHFGNGTRLTVT.